This T cell receptor (beta chain) was profiled in a study of cytomegalovirus exposure and HLA in healthy donors. The V end lost 1 base, the J end lost 6 bases, and 11 bases lay between the germline ends. This CDR3 is built from 14 residues. Germline assignment: CDR1 SEHNR and CDR2 FQNEAQ (reference sequence). The PCR employed 60 Vbeta primers together with 13 Jbeta primers. The assay was immunoSEQ multiplex PCR, and TCRdb's table has in-frame clones only and misses some. The table records 110,000 to 150,000 clones, about 76% of them present only once. All the people who gave samples were healthy bone marrow donors.

This clonotype was sampled from a man between 18 and 35 years old in good health and CMV-seronegative. The sequenced sample was PBMCs. V and J are TRBV7-9 and TRBJ2-3; tentatively, D is TRBD2 (6 bases). CDR3 bases: TGTGCCAGCAGCTTAGGCATGGGGAGGGATACGCAGTATTTT. Translating it yields CASSLGMGRDTQYF. The whole variable domain, filled in from reference TRBV7-9 and TRBJ2-3, reads DTGVSQNPRHKITKRGQNVTFRCDPISEHNRLYWYRQTLGQGPEFLTYFQNEAQLEKSRLLSDRFSAERPKGSFSTLEIQRTEQGDSAMYLCASSLGMGRDTQYFGPGTRLTVL.